This TCR beta chain appears in the sequencing data of a study of blood T cell repertoires in COVID-19. Per the germline V gene, CDR1 is SNHLY and CDR2 is FYNNEI. Deletions cut 3 bases from V and 3 bases from J, with 12 bases between. This CDR3 spans 15 amino acids. Methods used by the authors: Reference gene primer amplification gave estimated nucleated cell counts. Data came from immunoSEQ multiplex PCR; TCRdb stores just in-frame clones and leaves some out. The V and J calls and clone size were taken over from that table, and D and trimming were inferred from the DNA. There are tens of thousands of clones in the sample; under 90% occur only once, and over 15% lies in the top ten.

This receptor was obtained from a man aged 70 or older who had recovered from COVID-19. This chain uses TRBV2 with TRBJ2-1; D perhaps matches TRBD2 (5 bases). Specimen: peripheral blood. The CDR3 sequence is CASSETGNLYNEQFF. CDR3 nucleotides: TGTGCCAGCAGTGAGACGGGAAATCTCTACAATGAGCAGTTCTTC. Full variable domain (remainder filled in from reference TRBV2 and TRBJ2-1): EPEVTQTPSHQVTQMGQEVILRCVPISNHLYFYWYRQILGQKVEFLVSFYNNEISEKSEIFDDQFSVERPDGSNFTLKIRSTKLEDSAMYFCASSETGNLYNEQFFGPGTRLTVL.